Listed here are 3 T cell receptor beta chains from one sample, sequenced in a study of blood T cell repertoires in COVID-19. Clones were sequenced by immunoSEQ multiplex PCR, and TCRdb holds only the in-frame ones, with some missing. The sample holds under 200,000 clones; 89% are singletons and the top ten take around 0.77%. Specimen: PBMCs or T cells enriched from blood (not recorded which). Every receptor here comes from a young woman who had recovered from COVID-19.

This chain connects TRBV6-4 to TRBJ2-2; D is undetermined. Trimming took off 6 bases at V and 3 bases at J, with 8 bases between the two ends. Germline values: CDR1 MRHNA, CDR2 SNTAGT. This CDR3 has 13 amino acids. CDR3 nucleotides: TGTGCCAGCAGCGGAGCAGACACCGGGGAGCTGTTTTTT. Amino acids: CASSGADTGELFF.

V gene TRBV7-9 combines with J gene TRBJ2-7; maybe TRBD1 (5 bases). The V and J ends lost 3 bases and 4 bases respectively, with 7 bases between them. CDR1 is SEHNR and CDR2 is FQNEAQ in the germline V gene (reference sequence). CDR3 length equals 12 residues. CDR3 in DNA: TGTGCCAGCAGCTTCTCAGGGTACGAGCAGTACTTC. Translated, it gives CASSFSGYEQYF.

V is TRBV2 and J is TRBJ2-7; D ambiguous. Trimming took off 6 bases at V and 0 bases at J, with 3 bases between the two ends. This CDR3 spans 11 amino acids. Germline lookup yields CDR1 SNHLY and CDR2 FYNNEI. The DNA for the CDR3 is TGTGCCAGCAGCCGCTCCTACGAGCAGTACTTC. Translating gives CASSRSYEQYF.